Sequencing of this TCR beta chain was carried out in a study of synovial regulatory T cells in juvenile arthritis (dated by TCRdb to the mid-2010s). With respect to the entire study: Among sequenced patients, a few were therapy-naive, one received methotrexate plus infliximab, over five received methotrexate, and one had no treatment information. TCR repertoire comparisons included Treg and Teff subsets from approximately eleven JIA patients with active disease. Using matched patient samples, the researchers compared TCRbeta CDR3 repertoires across three groups: blood iaTreg cells, other blood Treg cells and synovial fluid Treg cells. Effector T cell subsets were also sequenced in this cohort for comparisons, but the Treg dataset alone covers only blood and synovial fluid Treg cells. Results and caveats for the whole study, not just this receptor: Synovial Treg cells shared more CDR3 sequences with iaTreg cells than with other blood Treg cells; Chao-Jaccard similarity confirmed closer relation. Compared with other blood Treg cells, blood iaTreg cells had lower TCR diversity, a finding consistent with antigen-driven expansion. iaTreg TCR repertoires were found to be largely private across patients and to partially overlap with synovial Teff and blood CPL repertoires.

Based on the germline V gene (reference sequence), the CDR1 and CDR2 sequences are SEHNR and FQNEAQ. From the cysteine through the phenylalanine, the CDR3 covers 17 amino acids. The nucleotide record is missing. TCR repertoires were obtained from some eleven juvenile idiopathic arthritis patients with active disease who had not reached inactive disease, of whom 3 were polyarticular and 8 were oligoarticular. A median age of roughly 12 years (range about 2.1-25) and a median disease duration of around seven years (range 0.2-19.1) were recorded for the TCR-sequenced patients. Samples for TCR repertoire analysis were collected at two centres in Italy. Peripheral blood mononuclear cells were separated on a Histopaque-1077 density gradient and then cryopreserved in about 90% FCS with about 10% DMSO. Libraries were prepared through the immunoSEQ multiplex PCR assay. TCRbeta CDR3 sequencing was performed by Adaptive Biotechnologies. Regarding the original processing steps: Repertoire similarity was assessed with the Chao-modified Jaccard index and with the median clonotype overlap from 200 random subsamples of equal sample size. The similarity analyses were based on either productive nucleotide sequences or amino acid sequences translated in silico. To compare repertoires, the researchers applied hierarchical clustering with single linkage as well as t-SNE, based on Chao-modified Jaccard distances. After normalising for sample size, the researchers measured repertoire diversity with the Renyi index across a range of alpha values. TCRdb took over this immuneACCESS table, retaining in-frame rearrangements with V and J assigned. Such tables are incomplete; in checked studies, under half of the missing clones stem from an unresolved V gene, and the remainder is unexplained. V, J and clone size were drawn from that table, and D and trimming were deduced from the DNA. The table for this sample records roughly 10,000 clones. The top ten constitute 0.9% to 1.4% of the sample.

Concerning this clone: Its specific antigen is unknown.

The chain was built from TRBV7-9 and TRBJ1-5. The sequence was obtained from a donor aged 2-30 years with juvenile idiopathic arthritis. Sample: Treg cells from blood. Read against the paper, the sample's cell subset or site label means: remaining (HLA-DR-negative) circulating blood Treg cells. CDR3 loop: CASSLGLGIGSNQPQHF. The CDR3 plus the reference TRBV7-9 and TRBJ1-5 genes for the other parts give the full variable domain: DTGVSQNPRHKITKRGQNVTFRCDPISEHNRLYWYRQTLGQGPEFLTYFQNEAQLEKSRLLSDRFSAERPKGSFSTLEIQRTEQGDSAMYLCASSLGLGIGSNQPQHFGDGTRLSIL.